The source of this TCR beta chain is a study of T cell repertoires in cytomegalovirus infection (dated by TCRdb to the late 2010s). Looking at the study overall: Peptide stimulations targeted recently identified HLA-C-restricted CMV epitopes, whose presentation resists viral immunomodulation, together with well-studied HLA-B-restricted epitopes. Donor HLA type was relevant to the analysis, as public TCR beta signatures indicated carriage of CMV infection together with the matching HLA type.

This clonotype was recorded many times. This receptor's antigen is unknown. Base qualities are missing; no much larger clone stands one base away. For sequencing, an Illumina HiSeq 1500 was employed. In-frame beta chains were kept once TCRdb had trimmed the public reads at Q25 with fastp and called clones with MiXCR. Every entry covers one CDR3 protein and lists the most common genes and DNA from its rows. The sample data list about 830,000 distinct CDR3 sequences, and 30% to 35% of these were observed just once. 12% of the sample rests with the top ten. Overall results and qualifications from the work: In the ex vivo response, HLA-C-restricted CMV-specific TCR beta clonotypes were dominant, and in two of eight donors the single most frequent clonotype came from this HLA-C-restricted group. Carriers of CMV infection plus the relevant HLA type were discriminated by the cumulative frequency of public TCR beta family members in the study cohort and in an independent approximately 350-donor cohort.

Reading the germline V gene gives CDR1 MGHRA and CDR2 YSYEKL. Deletion took 3 bases off V and 0 bases off J, with a span of 12 bases between the germline ends. The CDR3 goes from the cysteine to the phenylalanine over 16 residues. The entry retains the CDR3 DNA only, 48 bases that are in frame from base 1. The sample's treatment or condition label, in plain terms: in vitro stimulation with specific CMV peptide epitopes to enrich CMV-specific T cells. Specimen: cultured CD8+ T cells from PBMCs, collected from culture after CMV antigen stimulation. The receptor was derived from a human donor in good health (CMV status not recorded). Some clones in this sample may be carry-over from other donors' samples. The sequence links TRBV4-1 to TRBJ1-3; TRBD1 could be the D gene, as 6 bases match. The nucleotides are TGCGCCAGCAGCCACCACCAGGACAGCTCTGGAAACACCATATATTTT. Its translation is CASSHHQDSSGNTIYF.